Shown below are 20 T cell receptor beta chains from a single sample sequenced in a study of shared clonotypes between healthy human individuals (dated by TCRdb to 2020 to 2022). Libraries came from the immunoSEQ multiplex PCR assay. TCRdb limited this immuneACCESS table to in-frame rearrangements with V and J called. A share of clones is missing; checked studies link under half to unresolved V genes, and the rest is unexplained. This sample comprises over 2 million clones, around 96% of them detected only once. 0.85% to 1.3% of the sample is taken by the ten largest. CD8 naive samples were obtained by positive selection for CCR7 among CD45RO-negative cells, yielding a CD45RA+CCR7+ population from which TemRA cells were excluded. Input material: naive CD8+ T cells sorted from blood. The cell subset or site label, read with the paper, signifies: CD45RA+CCR7+. The receptor source for this set is a man between 18 and 35 years old in good health.

The rearrangement joins TRBV29-1 to TRBJ2-1; 10 bases fit TRBD2. Germline V gene data show CDR1 as SQVTM and CDR2 as ANQGSEA. This CDR3 spans 15 amino acids. The ends lost 3 bases at V and 1 base at J; junction bases unmatched: 3. CDR3 sequence: CSVDGLAVSYNEQFF. Written as DNA, the CDR3 is TGCAGCGTTGACGGACTAGCGGTGTCCTACAATGAGCAGTTCTTC.

The CDR3 bases are TGTGCCAGCAGCTTAAATCATTTCGGGGAGCTGTTTTTT. Protein product: CASSLNHFGELFF. This chain uses TRBV7-6 with TRBJ2-2, with D hard to call. Germline CDR1 SGHVS, CDR2 FNYEAQ. This CDR3 region has 13 residues. The V end lost 2 bases, the J end lost 7 bases, and 8 bases lay between the germline ends. Variable domain in full (rest from reference TRBV7-6 and TRBJ2-2): GAGVSQSPRYKVTKRGQDVALRCDPISGHVSLYWYRQALGQGPEFLTYFNYEAQQDKSGLPNDRFSAERPEGSISTLTIQRTEQRDSAMYRCASSLNHFGELFFGEGSRLTVL.

Notes on this clone: Compared with germline, one end of the junction differs, possibly owing to a read error. This chain connects TRBV28 to TRBJ2-5; TRBD1 agrees at 7 bases. The J call may be faulty, since TRBJ2-7 better matches the DNA end. The CDR3 runs 15 residues. The germline CDR1 and CDR2 sequences are MDHEN and SYDVKM. DNA of the CDR3: TGTGCCAACAGTTTAGGCAGGGGGAGATTCCACGAGCAGTACTTC. It encodes CANSLGRGRFHEQYF.

V and J are TRBV6-6 and TRBJ2-5, with D unclear. Germline-derived CDR1 and CDR2 are MNHNY and SVGAGI (reference sequence). Trimming removed 4 bases at V and 0 bases at J, with 12 bases between. This CDR3 has 15 amino acids. The CDR3 sequence: CASSSVSNYQETQYF. Written as DNA, the CDR3 is TGTGCCAGCAGTTCCGTTTCAAATTACCAAGAGACCCAGTACTTC.

This clone was seen once. CDR3 sequence reads: CASSFDVGGETQYF. The DNA of the CDR3 is TGTGCCAGCAGTTTCGATGTCGGGGGTGAGACCCAGTACTTC. The chain combines TRBV27 with TRBJ2-5, with D possibly TRBD2 on 6 matching bases. This CDR3 is 14 amino acids long. V shed 3 bases and J shed 5 bases, with 13 bases lying between them. Germline V lookup: CDR1 MNHEY, CDR2 SMNVEV (reference sequence).

This clone was recorded only once. The V gene is TRBV4-3, the J gene TRBJ2-3; TRBD2 matches at 9 bases. CDR3 length: 17 residues. V shed 0 bases, J shed 4 bases, and the junction held 8 bases outside the gene matches. The germline V gene encodes CDR1 LGHNA and CDR2 YSLEER. The CDR3 region is CASSQDFVAGESDTQYF. The CDR3 DNA follows: TGCGCCAGCAGCCAAGATTTCGTAGCGGGAGAGTCAGATACGCAGTATTTT.

V is TRBV4-3 and J is TRBJ2-7; perhaps D is TRBD1 or TRBD2 (5 bases each). V lost 1 base, J lost 6 bases, and 7 bases lay in between. The CDR3 sequence is 12 residues long. CDR1 LGHNA and CDR2 YSLEER come from the germline V gene. The CDR3 reads CASSQGGSEQYF. DNA of the CDR3: TGCGCCAGCAGCCAAGGGGGGTCCGAGCAGTACTTC.

The J gene is TRBJ1-5, the V gene TRBV19; tentatively, D is TRBD1 (6 bases). Between the trimmed V and J ends, which lost 0 bases and 3 bases, there was a span of 9 bases. CDR1 and CDR2 from the germline V gene are LNHDA and SQIVND (reference sequence). This CDR3 comprises 15 residues. The CDR3 spells CASSIEAGANQPQHF. The DNA for the CDR3 is TGTGCCAGTAGTATAGAGGCAGGGGCCAATCAGCCCCAGCATTTT.

J is TRBJ1-1 and V is TRBV28; unclear D gene. Trimming took 2 bases from V and 5 from J, leaving 12 bases between them. The CDR3 spans 14 residues. CDR1 and CDR2 from the germline V gene are MDHEN and SYDVKM. As DNA, the CDR3 is TGTGCCAGCAGTTTAGGGAGCTCCGAGACTGAAGCTTTCTTT. It specifies CASSLGSSETEAFF.

The V call is TRBV4-3, the J call TRBJ2-7; 9 bases fit TRBD1. The CDR3 runs 16 residues. Germline V gene sequence: CDR1 LGHNA, CDR2 YSLEER. The V segment lost 0 bases and the J segment 3 bases; nucleotides outside the gene matches: 6. The CDR3 protein is CASSQEWTGEDYEQYF. In nucleotides, the CDR3 is TGCGCCAGCAGCCAAGAGTGGACAGGGGAAGACTACGAGCAGTACTTC.

To note about this clone: Other DNA sequences in the sample encode the same CDR3. The chain carries TRBV7-9 and TRBJ2-7, with no clear D. The V end was cut by 3 bases, the J end by 4 bases, with 10 bases between. The CDR3 covers 13 residues. The V gene's germline CDR1 is SEHNR and CDR2 FQNEAQ (reference sequence). The CDR3 loop reads CASSLASRYEQYF. CDR3 bases: TGTGCCAGCAGCTTGGCGTCTCGGTACGAGCAGTACTTC.

V usage is TRBV6-5 and J usage is TRBJ2-7; TRBD2 aligns across 7 bases. Germline V gives CDR1 MNHEY, CDR2 SVGAGI. V lost 0 bases to trimming and J lost 4 bases; unmatched junction nucleotides: 6. CDR3 length equals 15 residues. CDR3 in amino acids: CASSYSGGDLYEQYF. CDR3 nucleotide sequence: TGTGCCAGCAGTTACTCGGGGGGGGATCTTTACGAGCAGTACTTC.

The chain links TRBV4-1 to TRBJ2-7, with unresolved D. The ends were cut back, 0 bases at V and 0 bases at J, with 9 bases in the middle. Germline V gene lookup returns CDR1 MGHRA and CDR2 YSYEKL. This CDR3 has 15 amino acids. DNA of the CDR3: TGCGCCAGCAGCCAAGATCATAATCCCTCCTACGAGCAGTACTTC. Amino acid sequence: CASSQDHNPSYEQYF.

The V and J genes are TRBV13 and TRBJ2-7; D possibly matches TRBD1 or TRBD2 (5 bases each). The germline CDR1 and CDR2 sequences are PRHDT and FYEKMQ (reference sequence). This CDR3 comprises 14 residues. V lost 5 bases, J lost 2 bases, and 13 bases lay in between. CDR3 DNA: TGTGCCAGCAGCCTCCGGGACGGTCCCTACGAGCAGTACTTC. Translating gives CASSLRDGPYEQYF.

The chain is built from TRBV11-2 and TRBJ1-4; D unresolved. The CDR3 consists of 19 residues. The V gene's germline CDR1 is SGHAT and CDR2 FQNNGV. The ends were cut back, 1 base at V and 0 bases at J, with 18 bases in the middle. The CDR3 spells CASSLVGLPRPATNEKLFF. CDR3 coding DNA: TGTGCCAGCAGCTTAGTCGGCTTGCCTCGGCCTGCAACTAATGAAAAACTGTTTTTT.

This chain uses TRBV19 with TRBJ2-7; 9 bases align to TRBD1. The CDR3 extends over 16 amino acids. The V gene end was trimmed by 7 bases and the J gene end by 3 bases; junction bases not matched to a gene: 13. Germline V CDR1 and CDR2: LNHDA, SQIVND (reference sequence). The CDR3 sequence is CASTPDGTGMIYEQYF. CDR3 in DNA: TGTGCCAGTACCCCCGATGGGACAGGGATGATCTACGAGCAGTACTTC.

This chain connects TRBV4-1 to TRBJ1-2, with 10 bases fitting TRBD1. This CDR3 spans 13 amino acids. Germline CDR1 reads MGHRA; CDR2 reads YSYEKL. J gave up 7 bases and V 5 bases, and 4 bases lay outside the gene matches. The CDR3 DNA reads as TGCGCCAGCAGCACCCGGACAGGGGGTGGCTACACCTTC. Translated: CASSTRTGGGYTF.

The rearrangement uses TRBV10-1 and TRBJ2-2; 11 bases align to TRBD2. The germline V gene encodes CDR1 WNHNN and CDR2 SYGVQD (reference sequence). The CDR3 totals 17 residues. With 8 bases clipped from V and 4 bases from J, the junction kept 12 bases outside the gene matches. CDR3 region: CASQTSGAPGGTGELFF. CDR3 bases: TGCGCCAGCCAGACTAGCGGGGCTCCCGGCGGCACCGGGGAGCTGTTTTTT.

The CDR3 DNA is TGTGCCTGGACACCGGACGGCTCGGGCGAGCAGTACTTC. Translated: CAWTPDGSGEQYF. V usage is TRBV30 and J usage is TRBJ2-7; D is undetermined. The CDR3 contains 13 residues. V was cut by 4 bases and J by 6 bases, with 16 bases left in between. The germline CDR1 and CDR2 sequences are GTSNPN and SVGIG (reference sequence). Full variable domain (outside the CDR3, taken from reference TRBV30 and TRBJ2-7): SQTIHQWPATLVQPVGSPLSLECTVEGTSNPNLYWYRQAAGRGLQLLFYSVGIGQISSEVPQNLSASRPQDRQFILSSKKLLLSDSGFYLCAWTPDGSGEQYFGPGTRLTVT.

The chain employs TRBV11-2 and TRBJ2-1; the match to TRBD2 covers 10 bases. Germline CDR1 is SGHAT and CDR2 is FQNNGV. J was trimmed by 4 bases and V by 11 bases; bases with no gene match: 8. This CDR3 spans 14 amino acids. CDR3 sequence: CAGKTSGHYNEQFF. CDR3 sequence (DNA): TGTGCCGGTAAGACTAGCGGGCATTACAATGAGCAGTTCTTC. Based on the CDR3 plus reference TRBV11-2 and TRBJ2-1, the full variable domain is EAGVAQSPRYKIIEKRQSVAFWCNPISGHATLYWYQQILGQGPKLLIQFQNNGVVDDSQLPKDRFSAERLKGVDSTLKIQPAKLEDSAVYLCAGKTSGHYNEQFFGPGTRLTVL.